The clone carrying this TCR beta chain was seen repeatedly, ten times or more. This entry belongs to a study of neurological immune-mediated disorders. Sample time point: longitudinal time-point 1 (baseline). Unsorted libraries were generated from 2 million PBMCs. These cells had been stored in RNAlater at -80 C. Over 180 million TCR-beta sequences (from 15-18 subjects) were yielded by each sequencing run. Via MiXCR, TCRdb re-called the 5' RACE reads, giving one row per CDR3 protein. The data show more than 70,000 distinct CDR3 sequences, around 9.6% seen once. In germline, CDR1 is MDHEN, CDR2 SYDVKM. The V gene end was trimmed by 5 bases and the J gene end by 4 bases; junction bases not matched to a gene: 11. CDR3 length equals 17 residues.

V is TRBV28 and J is TRBJ1-2; 12 positions agree with TRBD1. This receptor was identified in a man aged 25-45 years in good health. Material: PBMCs. The CDR3: CASSPRDRGLLSYGYTF. CDR3 nucleotide sequence: TGTGCCAGCAGTCCGAGGGACAGGGGGCTTTTGAGCTATGGCTACACCTTC.